This TCR beta chain derives from a study of beta chain features in type 1 diabetes. Study-wide context: The samples had roughly 100,000,000 sorted cells examined in all. Study observations and caveats: Naive, central memory and Treg TCRB repertoires seemed to resemble each other more closely in patients than they did in healthy donors. Significant though moderate, a shortening of TCRB CDR3s appeared in all four CD4+ subsets of Type 1 diabetes patients.

J gave up 9 bases and V 6 bases, and 9 bases lay outside the gene matches. CDR3 length: 15 residues. Germline V lookup: CDR1 MNHEY, CDR2 SMNVEV (reference sequence). With respect to this clone: Its target is unknown.

Isolated RNA was reverse transcribed in full, so expressed TCRB transcripts were sequenced. Assay: immunoSEQ multiplex PCR; the TCRdb copy retains only in-frame clones and omits some. The repertoire includes over 25,000 clones, around half of them detected once, and 0.3% sits in the top ten. CD45RO/CCR7/CD25/CD127/CD95/CD27 staining was used to isolate CD4+ naive, central memory, regulatory and stem cell-like memory cells by sorting. Purity above 98% was achieved in all sorted populations. The sample was stem cell memory CD4+ T cells from blood. V is TRBV27 and J is TRBJ1-6; TRBD1 aligns across 9 bases. This clonotype originated in a man aged 25 to 45 with type 1 diabetes. CDR3 protein: CASSPHRDRASPLHF. In DNA form, the CDR3 reads TGTGCCAGCAGCCCTCACCGGGACAGGGCTTCACCCCTCCACTTT.